These T cell receptor beta chains were read from a single sample in a study of T-cell memory formation after mild COVID-19. TCRdb passed the 5' RACE reads through MiXCR, listing each CDR3 protein once. The sample includes about 190,000 distinct CDR3 sequences, about a fifth of them seen just once. Sequenced material: PBMCs or a T cell subset sorted from them (not recorded which). These receptors all come from an adult woman who had mild COVID-19 (a few samples of this study predate the infection). Cell type and time point are not known. The CDR3 runs from the conserved cysteine through the conserved F or W. A D gene is named only where the DNA matches it firmly. Clone size appears in some rows only: once, few, many, or a class for an expanded clone.

j_gene,d_gene,abundance,v_gene,CDR3nt,CDR3aa
TRBJ2-1,-,few,TRBV29-1,TGCAGCGTTGAAGGCAGGGGCTACAATGAGCAGTTCTTC,CSVEGRGYNEQFF
TRBJ2-1,TRBD2,-,TRBV11-3,TGTGCCAGCAGCTTAGGGGGTAGCGGGAGGGTGTCCTACAATGAGCAGTTCTTC,CASSLGGSGRVSYNEQFF
TRBJ2-1,TRBD2,few,TRBV3-1,TGTGCCAGCAGCGTAACCGGGACTAGCGGGAGACAAAACAATGAGCAGTTCTTC,CASSVTGTSGRQNNEQFF
TRBJ2-5,-,-,TRBV7-6,TGTGCCAGCAGCTTAGAGGTGCTGGAAGGGACCCAGTACTTC,CASSLEVLEGTQYF
TRBJ2-3,-,few,TRBV6-2/TRBV6-3,TGTGCCAGCAGTAGGCTCGACCACTTACTCACAGATACGCAGTATTTT,CASSRLDHLLTDTQYF
TRBJ2-3,TRBD2,-,TRBV24-1,TGTGCCACCAGTGATTTGGGGCTCGCGGGAGTGACAGATACGCAGTATTTT,CATSDLGLAGVTDTQYF
TRBJ2-3,TRBD2,-,TRBV20-1,TGCAGTGCTTCAAGAAGCGGGGCTAGCACAGATACGCAGTATTTT,CSASRSGASTDTQYF
TRBJ1-1,TRBD1,-,TRBV10-1,TGCGCCAGCAGTTGGGACAGGGCTTTTTGTGCTTTCTTT,CASSWDRAFCAFF
TRBJ2-1,-,few,TRBV7-9,TGTGCCAGCAGACCCCAAGGAGGACTAAGACACAATGAGCAGTTCTTC,CASRPQGGLRHNEQFF
TRBJ2-1,TRBD2,many,TRBV7-2,TGTGCCAGCAGCTTAGTTACGGGGGGTGCCCCCCTCTTC,CASSLVTGGAPLF
TRBJ1-2,-,-,TRBV3-1,TGTGCCAGCAGCCAAGCGCCGACGGATGGCTACACCTTC,CASSQAPTDGYTF
TRBJ1-2,TRBD1,few,TRBV6-5,TGTGCCAGCAGTTACTCGATGCAGGGGGTTGGCTACACCTTC,CASSYSMQGVGYTF
TRBJ2-5,TRBD2,-,TRBV13,TGTGCCAGCAGCCAGGGGGGACTAGCGGGGCAAGAGACCCAGTACTTC,CASSQGGLAGQETQYF
TRBJ1-6,-,-,TRBV27,TGTGCCAGCCGGGTTATGAATTCACCCCTCCACTTT,CASRVMNSPLHF
TRBJ2-5,TRBD2,-,TRBV11-2,TGTGCCAGCACCCCATCGTACACAGCGGGAGGATTACAAGAGACCCAGTACTTC,CASTPSYTAGGLQETQYF